Following are 15 T cell receptor beta chains from one sample sequenced in a study of shared clonotypes between healthy human individuals. Some clones are missing from TCRdb's copy, which holds only in-frame ones; the method was immunoSEQ multiplex PCR. Altogether under 2.5 million clones are present, roughly 92% being singletons, with the ten largest covering more than 0.35%. The source material was naive CD4+ T cells from PBMCs. The subset denotes: CD45RA+ positively selected. The receptors derive from a man aged 18 to 29 in good health. Some clones in this sample may be carry-over from other donors' samples.

V gene TRBV6-6 combines with J gene TRBJ1-1; TRBD1 might be the D (6 bases). The CDR3 spans 16 residues. Looked up from germline, CDR1 is MNHNY and CDR2 is SVGAGI (reference sequence). The V and J ends lost 3 bases and 1 base respectively, with 15 bases between them. The CDR3 here is CASSYNRVGENTEAFF. The CDR3, as DNA: TGTGCCAGCAGTTATAACAGGGTGGGGGAGAACACTGAAGCTTTCTTT.

This clone was found once. This sequence joins TRBV19 and TRBJ2-2; TRBD2 might be the D (6 bases). The V gene's germline CDR1 is LNHDA and CDR2 SQIVND (reference sequence). Trimming took off 5 bases at V and 5 bases at J, with 15 bases between the two ends. This CDR3 is 15 amino acids long. The CDR3 sequence: CASSPGTWVTGELFF. The CDR3 bases are TGTGCCAGTAGTCCCGGGACTTGGGTGACCGGGGAGCTGTTTTTT.

This chain uses TRBV13 with TRBJ2-7; 11 positions agree with TRBD2. Per germline, CDR1 PRHDT and CDR2 FYEKMQ (reference sequence). V was clipped by 5 bases and J by 4 bases; unmatched bases: 13. This CDR3 contains 17 residues. The CDR3 coding sequence is TGTGCCAGCAGCCCCGCCCCTCTAGCGGGGGGAGGGTACGAGCAGTACTTC. Translation: CASSPAPLAGGGYEQYF. Full variable domain (outside the CDR3, taken from reference TRBV13 and TRBJ2-7): AAGVIQSPRHLIKEKRETATLKCYPIPRHDTVYWYQQGPGQDPQFLISFYEKMQSDKGSIPDRFSAQQFSDYHSELNMSSLELGDSALYFCASSPAPLAGGGYEQYFGPGTRLTVT.

The rearrangement joins TRBV5-1 to TRBJ2-3, with 7 bases matching TRBD2. There are 17 residues in the CDR3. The J segment lost 4 bases and the V segment lost 5 bases, leaving 16 bases of the junction unmatched. Looked up from germline, CDR1 is SGHRS and CDR2 is YFSETQ. The CDR3 reads CASSQTWGRARSDTQYF. The CDR3, as DNA: TGCGCCAGCAGTCAAACATGGGGGAGGGCCCGCTCAGATACGCAGTATTTT.

The J gene is TRBJ1-4, the V gene TRBV6-5; 9 bases match TRBD1. In germline, CDR1 is MNHEY, CDR2 SVGAGI. This CDR3 is built from 15 residues. V lost 5 bases to trimming and J lost 6 bases; unmatched junction nucleotides: 7. This CDR3 reads CASSKNRDRDEKLFF. CDR3 bases: TGTGCCAGCAGTAAAAACCGGGACAGGGATGAAAAACTGTTTTTT.

V and J are TRBV7-8 and TRBJ1-1; perhaps TRBD1 as D (6 bases). Germline CDR1 SGHVS, CDR2 FQNEAQ. Between the trimmed V and J ends, which lost 0 bases and 0 bases, there was a span of 11 bases. The CDR3 sequence is 16 residues long. CDR3 protein: CASSLARAGVNTEAFF. Here the CDR3 DNA reads TGTGCCAGCAGCTTAGCCCGGGCAGGGGTGAACACTGAAGCTTTCTTT.

The CDR3 DNA is TGCGCCAGCAGTGGTCTCGCGGGACTGAACAATGAGCAGTTCTTC. Translating it yields CASSGLAGLNNEQFF. The rearrangement joins TRBV5-1 to TRBJ2-1, with a possible D match to TRBD2 (6 bases). V was clipped by 5 bases and J by 5 bases, with 17 bases between them. There are 15 residues in the CDR3. CDR1 is SGHRS, CDR2 YFSETQ, per germline. The variable domain in full, with the rest retrieved from reference TRBV5-1 and TRBJ2-1, is KAGVTQTPRYLIKTRGQQVTLSCSPISGHRSVSWYQQTPGQGLQFLFEYFSETQRNKGNFPGRFSGRQFSNSRSEMNVSTLELGDSALYLCASSGLAGLNNEQFFGPGTRLTVL.

CDR3 sequence reads: CASSFEFGTNDEQYF. DNA of the CDR3: TGTGCCAGCAGTTTCGAGTTCGGTACCAACGACGAGCAGTACTTC. The chain uses TRBV28 and TRBJ2-5; D uncertain. The closer fit of TRBJ2-7 to the DNA end suggests the J call may be wrong. Germline-derived CDR1 and CDR2 are MDHEN and SYDVKM. This CDR3 comprises 15 residues.

The chain employs TRBV7-9 and TRBJ1-4; D call uncertain. Trimming removed 5 bases at V and 8 bases at J, with 12 bases between. The CDR3 runs to 13 residues. In germline, CDR1 is SEHNR, CDR2 FQNEAQ (reference sequence). For the CDR3, the DNA is TGTGCCAGCAGCCCCCCTGGGTTGGAAAAACTGTTTTTT. This encodes CASSPPGLEKLFF.

V is TRBV5-1 and J is TRBJ2-2; TRBD1 aligns across 10 bases. Germline V gives CDR1 SGHRS, CDR2 YFSETQ. With 4 bases clipped from V and 5 bases from J, the junction kept 5 bases outside the gene matches. There are 15 residues in the CDR3. CDR3 in DNA: TGCGCCAGCAGCGTGGGACAGGGGTGGACCGGGGAGCTGTTTTTT. This encodes CASSVGQGWTGELFF.

This chain links TRBV5-1 with TRBJ2-7; 9 bases line up with TRBD2. Trimming at V came to 2 bases and at J to 5 bases, leaving 5 bases not matched to a gene. The CDR3 spans 14 residues. In germline, CDR1 is SGHRS, CDR2 YFSETQ. This CDR3 reads CASSFSGSGDEQYF. CDR3 coding DNA: TGCGCCAGCAGCTTTAGCGGGAGTGGCGACGAGCAGTACTTC.

The chain has TRBV5-4 and TRBJ1-2, with D unresolved. Germline-derived CDR1 and CDR2 are SGHNT and YYREEE (reference sequence). The CDR3 runs to 13 residues. The V end was cut by 4 bases, the J end by 3 bases, with 10 bases between. The CDR3 sequence: CASSPPEDYGYTF. As DNA, the CDR3 is TGTGCCAGCAGCCCTCCGGAAGACTATGGCTACACCTTC.

The chain uses TRBV28 and TRBJ2-5, with TRBD2 as a possible D gene (6 bases). This CDR3 is 15 amino acids long. Germline V gene lookup returns CDR1 MDHEN and CDR2 SYDVKM. V was trimmed by 1 base and J by 1 base, leaving 10 bases between them. Here the CDR3 reads CASSLLGEAQETQYF. In DNA, the CDR3 is TGTGCCAGCAGTTTATTGGGGGAGGCCCAAGAGACCCAGTACTTC.

V is TRBV30 and J is TRBJ1-1; D is ambiguous. CDR3 length: 13 residues. The germline V gene has CDR1 GTSNPN and CDR2 SVGIG (reference sequence). Trimming stripped 2 bases from V and 6 bases from J, with 13 bases between. CDR3 loop: CAWSPPRDPEAFF. DNA for the CDR3: TGTGCCTGGAGTCCCCCCCGAGATCCTGAAGCTTTCTTT.

This chain connects TRBV29-1 to TRBJ2-5; TRBD1 matches at 12 bases. Germline V gives CDR1 SQVTM, CDR2 ANQGSEA. This CDR3 has 14 residues. J gave up 4 bases and V 5 bases, and 5 bases lay outside the gene matches. The CDR3 DNA sequence: TGCAGCGTTATAGGGGACAGGGGGCGAGAGACCCAGTACTTC. Protein sequence: CSVIGDRGRETQYF.